The 2 T cell receptor beta chains below come from one sample, sequenced in a study of cytomegalovirus exposure and HLA in healthy donors (dated by TCRdb to about 2017). The library was prepared using the immunoSEQ multiplex PCR assay. A mixture of 60 forward primers for TCR Vbeta segments and 13 reverse primers for TCR Jbeta segments was used in the multiplex PCR. The immuneACCESS repertoire file appears here via TCRdb, limited to in-frame rearrangements. These files lack a portion of the clones; in checked studies, under half of the deficit traces to unresolved V genes, and the cause of the others is not known. The sample has some 120,000 clones on record, roughly 70% of them singletons. 3% to 5% of the sample belongs to the ten largest clones. What was sequenced was PBMCs. The receptor source for this set is a man in his forties or fifties in good health and CMV-seropositive.

The V gene is TRBV19, the J gene TRBJ2-7; TRBD2 is a possible D gene (5 bases). V was trimmed by 5 bases and J by 0 bases, leaving 14 bases between them. Germline lookup yields CDR1 LNHDA and CDR2 SQIVND (reference sequence). This CDR3 is 15 amino acids long. The CDR3 is CASSPHPGDSYEQYF. CDR3 nucleotide sequence: TGTGCCAGTAGTCCCCACCCCGGGGACTCCTACGAGCAGTACTTC.

The chain carries TRBV11-1 and TRBJ2-7; TRBD2 matches at 16 bases. This CDR3 region has 18 residues. Germline CDR1 SGHAT, CDR2 FQDESV (reference sequence). The V and J ends lost 2 bases and 7 bases, in that order; junction bases with no gene match: 11. CDR3 sequence: CASSLMGLAGGSPSEQYF. In DNA form, the CDR3 reads TGTGCCAGCAGCTTAATGGGACTAGCGGGGGGGAGCCCCTCGGAGCAGTACTTC.